This T cell receptor beta chain was sequenced in a study of blood T cell repertoires in COVID-19. Study at large: Researchers got acute and convalescent COVID-19 samples from the United States, Italy and Spain. T cells, B-cell-depleted T cells, or PBMCs supplied cDNA or gDNA.

CDR3 size: 15 residues. With V trimmed by 7 bases and J by 5 bases, 10 bases remained unmatched. Germline V gives CDR1 LNHNV, CDR2 YYDKDF (reference sequence). Original analysis: It was from reference gene primer amplification that nucleated cell counts were estimated. TCRdb's table, derived via immunoSEQ multiplex PCR, lists solely in-frame clones and lacks some. That table is the source of V, J and clone size, and D and trimming were worked out from the DNA. Found here are approximately 250,000 clones, approximately 87% of them singletons; the top ten hold over 4.5%. The source material was peripheral blood. This sequence originates from a man aged 60 to 69 who had recovered from COVID-19. This sequence joins TRBV15 and TRBJ1-4; 7 bases are shared with TRBD1. The CDR3 DNA follows: TGTGCCACCACCGGGCCGGACAGGAGGAATGAAAAACTGTTTTTT. Protein sequence: CATTGPDRRNEKLFF.